The T cell receptor beta chain described here comes from a study of blood T cell repertoires in COVID-19. On the study more broadly: Acute and convalescent COVID-19 samples came from the United States, Italy and Spain. T cells, B-cell-depleted T cells, or PBMCs supplied cDNA or gDNA.

Trimming removed 4 bases at V and 4 bases at J, with 13 bases between. This CDR3 is built from 13 residues. Germline V gene sequence: CDR1 SQVTM, CDR2 ANQGSEA. In the authors' methods: Amplification with reference gene primers provided the estimates of nucleated cell counts. TCRdb's table, derived via immunoSEQ multiplex PCR, lists solely in-frame clones and lacks some. V, J and clone size are those of that table, while D and trimming were read from the DNA. The table shows about 90,000 clones, with about nine tenths occurring only once. This receptor was identified in a man between 60 and 70 years old with acute or convalescent COVID-19. The chain links TRBV29-1 to TRBJ1-2, with a tentative D call TRBD1 (5 bases). Material for sequencing was peripheral blood. This chain's CDR3 is CSVVWGGGYGYTF. In DNA, the CDR3 is TGCAGCGTTGTTTGGGGGGGAGGCTATGGCTACACCTTC.